Following are 7 T cell receptor beta chains from one sample sequenced in a study of T cells in Graves' hyperthyroidism and ophthalmopathy. RNA transcripts gave rise to amplified TCR beta CDR3 regions. The HTBI primer set served for first-round RT-PCR of the TCR CDR3. MiXCR, applied by TCRdb to the multiplex PCR reads, yields one record per CDR3 protein. In the table there are around 430,000 distinct CDR3 sequences, about 15% of which are singletons. Sequencing was performed on blood. All receptors derive from a woman aged 30 to 39 with Graves' hyperthyroidism.

There are many counts of this clonotype. V is TRBV27 and J is TRBJ2-3, with D tentatively TRBD1 (6 bases). This CDR3 region has 15 residues. V dropped 0 bases and J dropped 1 base, with 8 bases sitting between them. Per germline, CDR1 MNHEY and CDR2 SMNVEV (reference sequence). This chain's CDR3 is CASSLSTGRTDTQYF. CDR3 nucleotides: TGTGCCAGCAGTTTATCAACAGGGCGCACAGATACGCAGTATTTT.

This sequence joins TRBV7-2 and TRBJ1-4; D is uncertain. CDR1 and CDR2 (germline): SGHTA, FQGNSA. Trimming left V 4 bases short and J 8 bases short, with 23 bases between. This CDR3 comprises 17 residues. The CDR3 spells CASSSPPLGVLGEKLFF. CDR3 DNA sequence: TGTGCCAGCAGCTCACCCCCACTCGGGGTACTCGGGGAAAAACTGTTTTTT.

The sample holds a few counts of this clonotype. The chain joins TRBV6-1 to TRBJ2-2, with 8 bases identical to TRBD2. The V segment lost 6 bases and the J segment 4 bases; nucleotides outside the gene matches: 4. The CDR3 is 14 amino acids. Per the germline V gene, CDR1 is MNHNS and CDR2 is SASEGT. The CDR3 DNA reads as TGTGCCAGCAGGCGGACTAGCTTCACCGGGGAGCTGTTTTTT. This gives the protein CASRRTSFTGELFF.

This chain connects TRBV20-1 to TRBJ2-7, with D possibly being TRBD2 (5 bases). Germline V gives CDR1 DFQATT, CDR2 SNEGSKA (reference sequence). The CDR3 is 16 amino acids. Trimming took 1 base from V and 3 from J, leaving 19 bases between them. The CDR3 coding sequence is TGCAGTGCTAGAGGCTTGGAACGGGGAAACCTCTACGAGCAGTACTTC. Translated, it gives CSARGLERGNLYEQYF.

The chain employs TRBV28 and TRBJ1-1; no clear D gene. The CDR3 extends over 13 amino acids. Trimming stripped 7 bases from V and 5 bases from J, with 14 bases between. In germline, CDR1 is MDHEN, CDR2 SYDVKM. The CDR3 coding sequence is TGTGCCAGCACCGGACCGAGAAGTACTGAAGCTTTCTTT. Its protein is CASTGPRSTEAFF.

The V call is TRBV19, the J call TRBJ2-1, with 11 bases identical to TRBD2. The V segment lost 6 bases and the J segment 6 bases; nucleotides outside the gene matches: 4. The CDR3 has 14 amino acids. CDR1 is LNHDA and CDR2 is SQIVND in the germline V gene (reference sequence). CDR3 in amino acids: CASRTSGGVNEQFF. The CDR3 nucleotides are TGTGCCAGTAGAACTAGCGGGGGAGTCAATGAGCAGTTCTTC. The whole variable domain, filled in from reference TRBV19 and TRBJ2-1, reads DGGITQSPKYLFRKEGQNVTLSCEQNLNHDAMYWYRQDPGQGLRLIYYSQIVNDFQKGDIAEGYSVSREKKESFPLTVTSAQKNPTAFYLCASRTSGGVNEQFFGPGTRLTVL.

This clonotype was counted at least ten times. The chain combines TRBV10-3 with TRBJ2-3; 9 bases line up with TRBD1. Trimming took 4 bases from V and 3 from J; bases not matched to a gene: 5. This CDR3 region has 15 residues. The germline V gene encodes CDR1 ENHRY and CDR2 SYGVKD. CDR3 in DNA: TGTGCCATCAGTGGGGGACAGGGTCTTACAGATACGCAGTATTTT. It is translated as CAISGGQGLTDTQYF.